This paragraph covers one TCR beta chain sequence. TCRdb's copy holds only in-frame clones and misses some; the assay was immunoSEQ multiplex PCR. The data show 86,000 or so clones, with just over 90% seen just once and approximately 1.4% held by the top ten. The germline gives CDR1 SGHTA, CDR2 FQGNSA. The CDR3 has 16 residues. Trimming removed 0 bases from V and 7 bases from J, with 16 bases in between. These data belong to a study of human versus mouse CDR3 diversity and MHC coevolution. The source is a person between 25 and 69 years old in good health. The genes are TRBV7-2 and TRBJ2-4, with a possible D match to TRBD1 (7 bases). Sequenced: naive CD4+ T cells from blood. Subset here: CD45RO-negative CD62L-positive naive CD4 T cells. CDR3 region: CASSLAPGQGGNIQYF. The CDR3 DNA follows: TGTGCCAGCAGCTTAGCCCCCGGCCAGGGGGGTAACATTCAGTACTTC.